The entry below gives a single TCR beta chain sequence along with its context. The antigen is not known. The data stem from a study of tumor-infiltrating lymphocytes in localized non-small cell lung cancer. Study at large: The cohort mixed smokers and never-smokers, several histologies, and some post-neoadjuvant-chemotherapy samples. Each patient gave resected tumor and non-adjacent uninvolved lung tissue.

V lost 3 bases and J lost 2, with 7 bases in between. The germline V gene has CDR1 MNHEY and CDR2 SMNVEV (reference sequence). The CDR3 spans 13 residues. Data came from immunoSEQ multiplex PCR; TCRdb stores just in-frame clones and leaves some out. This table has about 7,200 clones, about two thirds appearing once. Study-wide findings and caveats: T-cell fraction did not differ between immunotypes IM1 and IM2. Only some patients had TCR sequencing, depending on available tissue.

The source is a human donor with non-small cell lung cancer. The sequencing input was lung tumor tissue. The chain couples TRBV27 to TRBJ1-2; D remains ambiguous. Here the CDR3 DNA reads TGTGCCAGCAGTTTTGAGGGAAACTATGGCTACACCTTC. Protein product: CASSFEGNYGYTF.